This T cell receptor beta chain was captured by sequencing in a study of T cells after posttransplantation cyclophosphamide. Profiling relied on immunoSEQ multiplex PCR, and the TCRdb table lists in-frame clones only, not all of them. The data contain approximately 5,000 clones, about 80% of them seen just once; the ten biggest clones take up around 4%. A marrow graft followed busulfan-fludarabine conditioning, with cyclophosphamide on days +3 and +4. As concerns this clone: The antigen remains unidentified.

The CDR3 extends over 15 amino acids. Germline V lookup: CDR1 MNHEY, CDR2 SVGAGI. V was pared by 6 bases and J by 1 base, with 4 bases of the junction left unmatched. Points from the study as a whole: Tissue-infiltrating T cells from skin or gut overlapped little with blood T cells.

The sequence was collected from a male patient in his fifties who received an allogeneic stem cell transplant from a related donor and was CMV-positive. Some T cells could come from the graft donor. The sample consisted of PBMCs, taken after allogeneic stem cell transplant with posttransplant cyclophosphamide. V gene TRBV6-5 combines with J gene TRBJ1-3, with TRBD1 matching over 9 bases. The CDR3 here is CASRRGTGSGNTIYF. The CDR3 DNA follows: TGTGCCAGCAGACGCGGGACAGGGTCTGGAAACACCATATATTTT.